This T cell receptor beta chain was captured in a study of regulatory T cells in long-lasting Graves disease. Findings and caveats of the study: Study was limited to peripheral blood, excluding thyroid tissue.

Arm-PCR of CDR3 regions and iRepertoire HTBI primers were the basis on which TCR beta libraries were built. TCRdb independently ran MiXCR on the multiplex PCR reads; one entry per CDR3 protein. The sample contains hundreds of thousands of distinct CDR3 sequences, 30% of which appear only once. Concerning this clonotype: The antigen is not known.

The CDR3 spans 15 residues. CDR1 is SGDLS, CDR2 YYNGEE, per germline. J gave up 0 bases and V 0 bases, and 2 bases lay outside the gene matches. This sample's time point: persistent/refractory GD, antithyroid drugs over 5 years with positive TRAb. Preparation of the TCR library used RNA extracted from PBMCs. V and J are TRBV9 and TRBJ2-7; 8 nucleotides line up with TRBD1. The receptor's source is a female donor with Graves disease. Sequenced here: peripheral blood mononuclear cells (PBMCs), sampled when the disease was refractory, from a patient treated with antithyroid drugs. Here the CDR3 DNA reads TGTGCCAGCAGCGTAGCAGGGGGCGACTCCTACGAGCAGTACTTC. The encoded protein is CASSVAGGDSYEQYF. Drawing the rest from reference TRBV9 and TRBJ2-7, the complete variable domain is DSGVTQTPKHLITATGQRVTLRCSPRSGDLSVYWYQQSLDQGLQFLIQYYNGEERAKGNILERFSAQQFPDLHSELNLSSLELGDSALYFCASSVAGGDSYEQYFGPGTRLTVT.